Many counts were recorded for the clone carrying this T cell receptor beta chain. Its antigen is currently unknown. Blood was obtained at the first hyperthyroidism diagnosis, which preceded any ophthalmopathy symptoms. The data stem from a study of T cells in Graves' hyperthyroidism and ophthalmopathy. Whole-study findings and limits: Among thyroid clonotypes expanded above 0.001, most also appeared in blood.

This CDR3 has 14 residues. Germline V gene data show CDR1 as MRHNA and CDR2 as SNTAGT. The trim removed 2 bases at V and 8 bases at J, leaving 3 bases unmatched. Amplification of TCR beta CDR3 regions was performed using RNA transcripts as template. In the first-round RT-PCR of the TCR CDR3, the HTBI primer set was used. TCRdb independently ran MiXCR on the multiplex PCR reads; one entry per CDR3 protein. The profile shows about 360,000 distinct CDR3 sequences, around 14% of them singletons. The receptor was derived from a woman under 30 with Graves' hyperthyroidism that later progressed to Graves' ophthalmopathy. The sequencing input was blood. The chain couples TRBV6-4 to TRBJ2-1, with 10 bases that match TRBD1. CDR3 nucleotides: TGTGCCAGCAGTGACGGACAGGGGGGACATGAGCAGTTCTTC. Translated, it gives CASSDGQGGHEQFF.